This is a list of T cell receptor beta chains from one sample in a study of blood T cells in healthy people across ages. TCRdb recomputed calls from the 5' RACE reads with MiXCR, one row per CDR3 protein. The data show roughly 800,000 distinct CDR3 sequences, with 55% to 70% seen just once and 22% held by the top ten. The material sequenced was blood. These TCRs come from a man aged 30 to 45 in good health. CDR3s leave out the opening cysteine and the closing phenylalanine or tryptophan. The order of the fields is CDR3 length, V gene, CDR3 protein.

len: 13
v_gene: TRBV27
CDR3aa: ASSIPGQGAGELF

len: 13
v_gene: TRBV9
CDR3aa: ASSVGGVGQETQY

len: 20
v_gene: TRBV20-1
CDR3aa: SAAPGQGATPTSGSSYNEQF

len: 11
v_gene: TRBV20-1
CDR3aa: SARIPGGSGYT

len: 11
v_gene: TRBV4-3
CDR3aa: ASSQGENQPQH

len: 12
v_gene: TRBV20-1
CDR3aa: SAPGGGGVETQY

len: 11
v_gene: TRBV15
CDR3aa: ATSRDRWSEQY

len: 15
v_gene: TRBV12-3/TRBV12-4
CDR3aa: ASSLILGGMNTGELF

len: 13
v_gene: TRBV19
CDR3aa: ASSMNSQGGSPLH

len: 9
v_gene: TRBV7-2
CDR3aa: ASRQSHEQF

len: 11
v_gene: TRBV5-6
CDR3aa: ASSLTSKDTQY

len: 11
v_gene: TRBV10-2
CDR3aa: ASSESRGVEQY

len: 14
v_gene: TRBV24-1
CDR3aa: TTSGPSVSGANVLT

len: 14
v_gene: TRBV11-2
CDR3aa: ASSLYGTSGEDTQY

len: 13
v_gene: TRBV3-1
CDR3aa: ASSPLGTVAYEQY

len: 14
v_gene: TRBV3-1
CDR3aa: ASSRKDLQGWETQY

len: 13
v_gene: TRBV7-2
CDR3aa: ASSLSVSQRRGAF

len: 12
v_gene: TRBV4-1
CDR3aa: ASSLRQGAYEAF

len: 14
v_gene: TRBV25-1
CDR3aa: ASSPGTGTGANVLT

len: 15
v_gene: TRBV3-1
CDR3aa: ASSQDLGTARLYGYT

len: 13
v_gene: TRBV20-1
CDR3aa: SARDFQEDGGEQF

len: 11
v_gene: TRBV20-1
CDR3aa: SANRGSTYEQY

len: 13
v_gene: TRBV3-1
CDR3aa: ASSHKMTRDYGYT

len: 14
v_gene: TRBV28
CDR3aa: ASSQAGGSTGQPQH

len: 10
v_gene: TRBV7-9
CDR3aa: SSSNPDGPAT

len: 10
v_gene: TRBV2
CDR3aa: ASKSNRYEQF

len: 14
v_gene: TRBV7-2
CDR3aa: ASSSAGTSGTNEQF

len: 13
v_gene: TRBV4-3
CDR3aa: ASSLLAVSYNEQF

len: 11
v_gene: TRBV6-5
CDR3aa: ASSYLAGQVQY

len: 13
v_gene: TRBV6-2/TRBV6-3
CDR3aa: ASRRAESRNEKLF

len: 11
v_gene: TRBV6-1
CDR3aa: ASIKTGNTEAF

len: 13
v_gene: TRBV7-3
CDR3aa: ASSFDSGSSGELF